The rows below give T cell receptor beta chains drawn from one sample of a study of blood T cell repertoires in COVID-19. Using immunoSEQ multiplex PCR, the repertoire was profiled, and TCRdb retains in-frame clones only, with some absent. The repertoire holds 250,000 to 350,000 clones, with 75% to 90% as singletons. The source material was peripheral blood. Receptors originate from a young man with active or convalescent COVID-19. Each CDR3 is given with its conserved first and last residue. The D gene is left open where the match is weak. Some rows mark clone size as missing; the rest say once, few, many or name a class of expanded clone.

- | TRBJ1-1 | - | TRBV14 | CASSQDWGHINTEAFF | TGTGCCAGCAGCCAAGATTGGGGACACATAAACACTGAAGCTTTCTTT
- | TRBJ1-6 | - | TRBV4-3 | CASRHDRTYNSPLHF | TGCGCCAGCAGACACGACAGGACCTATAATTCACCCCTCCACTTT
- | TRBJ2-1 | TRBD2 | TRBV5-1 | CASSLGRLTSGHKSYNEQFF | TGCGCCAGCAGCCTCGGCCGCCTTACTAGCGGCCATAAATCCTACAATGAGCAGTTCTTC
- | TRBJ2-1 | TRBD2 | TRBV18 | CASSPRLAGPYNEQFF | TGTGCCAGCTCACCTCGGCTAGCGGGACCATACAATGAGCAGTTCTTC
- | TRBJ2-7 | - | TRBV6-5 | CASSWGPAASSYEQYF | TGTGCCAGCAGTTGGGGTCCAGCGGCAAGCTCCTACGAGCAGTACTTC
- | TRBJ1-1 | - | TRBV6-5 | CASSLLGGLGTEAFF | TGTGCCAGCAGCCTACTCGGGGGGCTGGGGACTGAAGCTTTCTTT
- | TRBJ2-7 | TRBD2 | TRBV11-2 | CASSLGAGTISYEQYF | TGTGCCAGCAGCTTAGGAGCGGGGACTATCTCCTACGAGCAGTACTTC
- | TRBJ2-7 | - | TRBV5-6 | CASSWFGTQPYEQYF | TGTGCCAGCAGCTGGTTCGGGACTCAACCCTACGAGCAGTACTTC
- | TRBJ1-6 | - | TRBV4-3 | CASSQDLGAEWVSPLHF | TGCGCCAGCAGCCAAGATTTGGGGGCCGAGTGGGTTTCACCCCTCCACTTT
- | TRBJ2-7 | - | TRBV28 | CASGHYSYEQYF | TGTGCCAGCGGACACTACTCCTACGAGCAGTACTTC
- | TRBJ2-1 | - | TRBV27 | CASSFRGPGGNEQFF | TGTGCCAGCAGTTTTCGCGGGCCAGGGGGGAATGAGCAGTTCTTC
- | TRBJ2-7 | - | TRBV3-1/TRBV3-2 | CASSHGLSGLRYEQYF | TGTGCCAGCAGCCATGGACTCAGTGGGCTTCGCTACGAGCAGTACTTC
- | TRBJ2-1 | - | TRBV18 | CASSPTSHRYNEQFF | TGTGCCAGCTCACCTACTAGTCATCGCTACAATGAGCAGTTCTTC
- | TRBJ1-3 | - | TRBV6-5 | CASGGQLNNTIYF | TGTGCCTCCGGGGGGCAGCTCAATAACACCATATATTTT
- | TRBJ2-1 | TRBD2 | TRBV19 | CASALSGGLGNEQFF | TGTGCCAGCGCCTTGAGCGGGGGCCTCGGGAATGAGCAGTTCTTC
- | TRBJ2-7 | - | TRBV5-1 | CASSLTGVRYEQYF | TGCGCCAGCAGCTTGACGGGGGTACGCTACGAGCAGTACTTC
- | TRBJ2-1 | TRBD1 | TRBV5-1 | CASSPAGQGRNEQFF | TGCGCCAGCAGCCCTGCCGGACAGGGTAGGAATGAGCAGTTCTTC
- | TRBJ1-2 | - | TRBV29-1 | CSVEKGTTNYGYTF | TGCAGCGTCGAAAAGGGGACTACTAACTATGGCTACACCTTC
- | TRBJ1-5 | TRBD1 | TRBV19 | CASSPQGQLNQPQHF | TGTGCCAGTAGCCCCCAGGGACAGCTCAATCAGCCCCAGCATTTT
few | TRBJ2-5 | - | TRBV6-5 | CASSRQYQETQYF | TGTGCCAGCAGTCGACAGTACCAAGAGACCCAGTACTTC
once | TRBJ2-7 | - | TRBV7-9 | CASSNRQFSEQYF | TGTGCCAGCAGCAACAGACAGTTTTCCGAGCAGTACTTC
once | TRBJ2-3 | TRBD1 | TRBV2 | CASSKDRGTSTDTQYF | TGTGCCAGCAGTAAGGACAGGGGAACTAGCACAGATACGCAGTATTTT
- | TRBJ1-1 | - | TRBV2 | CAKTDTNTEAFF | TGTGCCAAAACAGACACGAACACTGAAGCTTTCTTT
- | TRBJ2-7 | - | TRBV2 | CASSEVAGVSYEQYF | TGTGCCAGCAGTGAAGTGGCAGGGGTCTCCTACGAGCAGTACTTC
- | TRBJ1-6 | - | TRBV7-2 | CASSLGAASNSPLHF | TGTGCCAGCAGCTTAGGGGCAGCAAGTAATTCACCCCTCCACTTT
- | TRBJ2-1 | - | TRBV4-1 | CASRRDSEHNEQFF | TGCGCCAGCAGGCGGGACAGCGAACACAATGAGCAGTTCTTC
- | TRBJ2-5 | TRBD2 | TRBV19 | CASSINQRLAGGSETQYF | TGTGCCAGTAGTATAAATCAGCGTCTAGCGGGAGGAAGCGAGACCCAGTACTTC
- | TRBJ2-3 | - | TRBV19 | CASSIAGRSTDTQYF | TGTGCCAGTAGTATAGCCGGCAGGAGCACAGATACGCAGTATTTT
- | TRBJ2-1 | - | TRBV5-6 | CASSRGGGPYNEQFF | TGTGCCAGCAGCCGTGGCGGAGGTCCCTACAATGAGCAGTTCTTC
- | TRBJ2-3 | TRBD1 | TRBV27 | CASSLKQGARTQYF | TGTGCCAGCAGCCTGAAACAGGGGGCACGTACGCAGTATTTT
- | TRBJ2-1 | TRBD1 | TRBV5-1 | CASNSGVGQPYNEQFF | TGCGCCAGCAACTCCGGGGTGGGACAGCCCTACAATGAGCAGTTCTTC
once | TRBJ1-4 | TRBD1 | TRBV3-1/TRBV3-2 | CASSPRGRSVREKLFF | TGTGCCAGCAGCCCCAGGGGGCGGTCGGTTAGGGAAAAACTGTTTTTT
- | TRBJ2-1 | - | TRBV5-1 | CASSLTSYYNEQFF | TGCGCCAGCAGCTTAACTAGTTACTACAATGAGCAGTTCTTC
- | TRBJ2-1 | TRBD2 | TRBV28 | CASRRSLSGIYNEQFF | TGTGCCAGCAGGCGGTCGTTGAGCGGGATCTACAATGAGCAGTTCTTC
few | TRBJ1-1 | TRBD1 | TRBV2 | CASSWDRGRLDTEAFF | TGTGCCAGCAGTTGGGACAGGGGGCGCCTAGACACTGAAGCTTTCTTT
- | TRBJ2-1 | - | TRBV7-2 | CASSLQLQVKGDNEQFF | TGTGCCAGCAGCCTCCAGTTACAGGTTAAGGGGGACAATGAGCAGTTCTTC
once | TRBJ2-5 | TRBD1 | TRBV9 | CASSIGQVPQETQYF | TGTGCCAGCAGCATCGGACAGGTCCCCCAAGAGACCCAGTACTTC
- | TRBJ1-5 | - | TRBV6-2/TRBV6-3 | CASSYWAGTGQPQHF | TGTGCCAGCAGTTACTGGGCAGGCACGGGGCAGCCCCAGCATTTT
- | TRBJ2-1 | - | TRBV12-3/TRBV12-4 | CASTWGKEQFF | TGTGCCAGCACCTGGGGCAAGGAGCAGTTCTTC
few | TRBJ2-2 | - | TRBV25-1 | CASSELGNTGELFF | TGTGCCAGCAGTGAACTCGGGAACACCGGGGAGCTGTTTTTT
- | TRBJ1-2 | - | TRBV29-1 | CSVDSPGSRYGYTF | TGCAGCGTTGATTCCCCAGGGTCGCGCTATGGCTACACCTTC
- | TRBJ2-7 | TRBD1 | TRBV2 | CASSPRQGAYEQYF | TGTGCCAGCAGTCCCCGACAGGGAGCCTACGAGCAGTACTTC
- | TRBJ2-3 | - | TRBV6-1 | CASSESGTGYTDTQYF | TGTGCCAGCAGTGAAAGCGGGACAGGCTACACAGATACGCAGTATTTT
- | TRBJ2-1 | - | TRBV5-5 | CASSREGEQFF | TGTGCCAGCAGCCGAGAGGGTGAGCAGTTCTTC
- | TRBJ2-3 | TRBD2 | TRBV19 | CASSMALAGGIMGQYF | TGTGCCAGTAGTATGGCACTAGCGGGAGGGATAATGGGGCAGTATTTT
- | TRBJ1-1 | TRBD1 | TRBV2 | CASTNDRTGKNTEAFF | TGTGCCAGCACTAACGATCGGACAGGAAAGAACACTGAAGCTTTCTTT
once | TRBJ2-2 | - | TRBV2 | CASSEVRGAGELFF | TGTGCCAGCAGTGAAGTCAGGGGCGCCGGGGAGCTGTTTTTT
- | TRBJ2-1 | - | TRBV4-1 | CASSLRKGIYNEQFF | TGCGCCAGCAGCCTGAGAAAGGGGATCTACAATGAGCAGTTCTTC
once | TRBJ2-3 | - | TRBV10-1 | CASSESVGVADTQYF | TGCGCCAGCAGTGAGTCGGTCGGGGTCGCAGATACGCAGTATTTT
- | TRBJ1-4 | - | TRBV18 | CASSPRPQNEKLFF | TGTGCCAGCTCACCTCGTCCACAGAATGAAAAACTGTTTTTT
- | TRBJ2-7 | TRBD2 | TRBV7-9 | CASSSRTSGSEQYF | TGTGCCAGCAGCTCCCGGACTAGCGGGAGCGAGCAGTACTTC
once | TRBJ1-1 | - | TRBV9 | CASSVDNANTEAFF | TGTGCCAGCAGCGTAGACAACGCCAACACTGAAGCTTTCTTT
- | TRBJ1-4 | - | TRBV6-2/TRBV6-3 | CASSYGGNEKLFF | TGTGCCAGCAGTTACGGGGGGAATGAAAAACTGTTTTTT
once | TRBJ2-3 | TRBD2 | TRBV28 | CALRPRDYDTDTQYF | TGTGCCTTACGCCCCCGGGACTATGACACAGATACGCAGTATTTT